This TCR beta chain came from a study of cytomegalovirus exposure and HLA in healthy donors. The length of the CDR3 is 16 residues. Germline lookup yields CDR1 SGHVS and CDR2 FQNEAQ. V trimming: 1 base; J trimming: 5 bases; junction bases outside the gene matches: 9. Researchers ran the PCR with 60 Vbeta and 13 Jbeta primers. Produced via immunoSEQ multiplex PCR; TCRdb's table is partial and in-frame only. The sample records about 190,000 clones, more than 9.5% being singletons. The chain recombines TRBV7-8 with TRBJ2-5; 8 bases align to TRBD2. The TCR comes from a man over 45 in good health and CMV-seropositive. The specimen was PBMCs. The CDR3 loop is CASSLGGGGMWETQYF. The CDR3 DNA sequence: TGTGCCAGCAGCTTAGGCGGCGGGGGGATGTGGGAGACCCAGTACTTC.